These 23 T cell receptor beta chains came from one sample sequenced in a study of long-term antiretroviral therapy in people with HIV. Researchers ran immunoSEQ v3.0 at survey level. The assay was immunoSEQ multiplex PCR, and TCRdb's table has in-frame clones only and misses some. This sample carries more than 15,000 clones, roughly 80% of them seen once, and the ten largest clones take more than 12%. The sample consisted of unsorted PBMCs, taken 1.5 years before starting antiretroviral therapy. These receptors all stem from a woman aged 45-60 years with HIV.

The chain combines TRBV19 with TRBJ1-1; D not certain. Per the germline V gene, CDR1 is LNHDA and CDR2 is SQIVND (reference sequence). The CDR3 has 13 residues. The ends were cut back, 8 bases at V and 0 bases at J, with 10 bases in the middle. Here the CDR3 reads CASLPGLNTEAFF. CDR3 DNA: TGTGCCAGTTTACCAGGATTGAACACTGAAGCTTTCTTT.

The rearrangement uses TRBV27 and TRBJ2-3; 10 nucleotides line up with TRBD2. This CDR3 contains 16 residues. Germline loops: CDR1 MNHEY, CDR2 SMNVEV (reference sequence). V lost 5 bases, J lost 6 bases, and 11 bases stayed unmatched. In nucleotides, the CDR3 is TGTGCCAGCAGTCCAGCGGGGGGGCAAGTAGGGGATACGCAGTATTTT. This encodes CASSPAGGQVGDTQYF.

V gene TRBV7-2 combines with J gene TRBJ2-1; perhaps TRBD2 as D (6 bases). Trimming took off 6 bases at V and 0 bases at J, with 12 bases between the two ends. Germline V gives CDR1 SGHTA, CDR2 FQGNSA. The CDR3 consists of 15 residues. CDR3 DNA: TGTGCCAGCAGTTGGGACTCCGGCTCCTACAATGAGCAGTTCTTC. This sequence encodes CASSWDSGSYNEQFF.

The V call is TRBV2, the J call TRBJ2-1, with D tentatively TRBD1 or TRBD2 (5 bases each). Deletions cut 2 bases from V and 9 bases from J, with 17 bases between. The germline gives CDR1 SNHLY, CDR2 FYNNEI. The CDR3 runs 15 residues. The CDR3 nucleotides read TGTGCCAGCAGTGAAAGGGCCCGTGGTGGGGGTGAGCAGTTCTTC. Amino acids: CASSERARGGGEQFF.

The CDR3, as DNA: TGCGCCAGCAGCCCCCGGACAGGGGCTACCGAGCAGTACTTC. Amino acid sequence: CASSPRTGATEQYF. The rearrangement links TRBV5-1 to TRBJ2-7, with 9 bases fitting TRBD1. Germline CDR1 is SGHRS and CDR2 is YFSETQ. V lost 4 bases to trimming and J lost 6 bases; unmatched junction nucleotides: 8. CDR3 length equals 14 residues.

This clone has just one count. One end of the junction is discordant with germline, which a read error may explain. This chain uses TRBV5-3 with TRBJ1-5; D remains ambiguous. TRBV5-3 is placed among ORFs of uncertain function. The CDR3 is 13 amino acids. Here the CDR3 reads CASSLDSNQPQHF. The CDR3 coding sequence is TGTGCCAGCAGCTTAGATAGCAATCAGCCCCAGCATTTT.

The gene calls are TRBV5-1 and TRBJ2-5, with D possibly called TRBD1 or TRBD2 (5 bases each). Trimming shortened V by 3 bases and J by 3 bases, and 12 bases separated the two germline ends. The germline CDR1 and CDR2 sequences are SGHRS and YFSETQ. The CDR3 is 14 amino acids. The CDR3 coding sequence is TGCGCCAGCAGCTGGGACCCCGCAAAAGAGACCCAGTACTTC. It specifies CASSWDPAKETQYF.

The gene calls are TRBV9 and TRBJ1-4; a weak D match, TRBD1 (5 bases). The CDR3 is 16 amino acids. The V gene lost 3 bases and the J gene lost 4 bases, with 16 bases spanning the gap. Germline values: CDR1 SGDLS, CDR2 YYNGEE. CDR3 nucleotides: TGTGCCAGCAGCGAAACCACAGGAGTTGATAATGAAAAACTGTTTTTT. It specifies CASSETTGVDNEKLFF.

About this clone: Other nucleotide sequences from this sample produce the same CDR3. The chain recombines TRBV7-9 with TRBJ2-3; D possibly matches TRBD1 or TRBD2 (6 bases each). The CDR3 has 13 residues. CDR1 and CDR2 from the germline V gene are SEHNR and FQNEAQ (reference sequence). V was clipped by 5 bases and J by 4 bases, with 10 bases between them. Written as DNA, the CDR3 is TGTGCCAGCAGCCCTCGGGGGCCAGATACGCAGTATTTT. Encoded protein: CASSPRGPDTQYF.

By proportion, this clone is large. This sequence joins TRBV28 and TRBJ1-2; TRBD1 matches 8 bases. The germline CDR1 and CDR2 sequences are MDHEN and SYDVKM. The CDR3 sequence is 14 residues long. V was clipped by 3 bases and J by 8 bases; unmatched bases: 8. The CDR3 DNA follows: TGTGCCAGCAGTTTTCAGGGGGCGGCTACGGGCTACACCTTC. Residues: CASSFQGAATGYTF.

V and J are TRBV15 and TRBJ2-7; unclear D gene. CDR1 and CDR2 from the germline V gene are LNHNV and YYDKDF (reference sequence). V gave up 0 bases and J gave up 9 bases, with 12 bases separating them. This CDR3 region has 13 residues. This CDR3 is CATSRDYGNGQYV. CDR3 sequence (DNA): TGTGCCACCAGCAGAGATTACGGTAATGGGCAGTACGTC.

The chain combines TRBV11-1 with TRBJ2-2, with no clear D. Trimming removed 2 bases from V and 1 base from J, with 8 bases in between. This CDR3 region has 15 residues. Germline CDR1 and CDR2: SGHAT and FQDESV (reference sequence). CDR3 amino acids: CASSLLPGNTGELFF. The CDR3 DNA sequence: TGTGCCAGCAGCTTACTTCCAGGGAACACCGGGGAGCTGTTTTTT.

This clone was counted a few times. The same CDR3 is also encoded by other DNA sequences in this sample. The DNA for the CDR3 is TGCGCCAGCAGACCAGAGAACACTGAAGCTTTCTTT. Its protein product is CASRPENTEAFF. The J gene is TRBJ1-1, the V gene TRBV10-2; unclear D gene. The germline V gene encodes CDR1 WSHSY and CDR2 SAAADI. The CDR3 contains 12 residues. Trimming took 6 bases from V and 1 from J, leaving 6 bases between them.

The V call is TRBV5-1, the J call TRBJ1-1, with 9 bases identical to TRBD1. Trimming took 0 bases from V and 1 from J; bases not matched to a gene: 10. Germline V gene sequence: CDR1 SGHRS, CDR2 YFSETQ. The CDR3 runs 18 residues. This CDR3 is CASSLGGGQGLSNTEAFF. CDR3 bases: TGCGCCAGCAGCTTGGGGGGGGGACAGGGCCTTTCGAACACTGAAGCTTTCTTT.

The V and J genes are TRBV2 and TRBJ1-6; TRBD1 agrees at 9 bases. Germline V gene data show CDR1 as SNHLY and CDR2 as FYNNEI. The CDR3 totals 13 residues. V gave up 8 bases and J gave up 7 bases; unmatched junction bases: 3. CDR3 protein: CASGQGRNSPLHF. CDR3 coding DNA: TGTGCCAGCGGACAGGGGAGAAATTCACCCCTCCACTTT.

By frequency in the sample, this clone is medium-sized. The CDR3 region is CASSYRGIDTQYF. The CDR3 DNA is TGTGCCAGCAGTTATCGTGGGATAGATACGCAGTATTTT. The chain couples TRBV6-5 to TRBJ2-3; no definite D call. The CDR3 extends over 13 amino acids. Germline V gives CDR1 MNHEY, CDR2 SVGAGI. V gave up 3 bases and J gave up 5 bases, with 9 bases separating them.

The J gene is TRBJ2-7, the V gene TRBV27; a possible D gene is TRBD2 (5 bases). Germline assignment: CDR1 MNHEY and CDR2 SMNVEV (reference sequence). CDR3 length: 14 amino acids. V lost 6 bases to trimming and J lost 3 bases, with 15 bases between them. This chain's CDR3 is CASRKREESYEQYF. CDR3 bases: TGTGCCAGCAGAAAGAGGGAAGAAAGCTACGAGCAGTACTTC.

The chain uses TRBV7-9 and TRBJ2-2, with no clear D. CDR1 and CDR2 (germline): SEHNR, FQNEAQ (reference sequence). The CDR3 is 13 residues long. Trimming left V 5 bases short and J 4 bases short, with 8 bases between. CDR3 nucleotides: TGTGCCAGCAGCCCGGTTCTCACCGGGGAGCTGTTTTTT. Encoded protein: CASSPVLTGELFF.

This clone occurred a few times. The V and J genes are TRBV30 and TRBJ1-6, with D possibly TRBD1 on 6 matching bases. Germline CDR1 GTSNPN, CDR2 SVGIG (reference sequence). This CDR3 is 13 amino acids long. Trimming cost V 1 base and J 10 bases, with 11 bases left between them. Here the CDR3 DNA reads TGTGCCTGGAGTGCGACCCAGGGGTCACCCCTCCACTTT. Protein sequence: CAWSATQGSPLHF.

The chain uses TRBV5-1 and TRBJ1-5; 7 bases are a match to TRBD1. V was pared by 4 bases and J by 9 bases, with 13 bases of the junction left unmatched. Germline CDR1 is SGHRS and CDR2 is YFSETQ. The CDR3 is 15 residues long. In nucleotides, the CDR3 is TGCGCCAGCAGCGATGGACAGGCCCCGTCCCGGCCCCAGCATTTT. This translates into CASSDGQAPSRPQHF.

This clone was counted once. V gene TRBV4-1 combines with J gene TRBJ1-3; 11 bases agree with TRBD1. J lost 7 bases, V lost 0 bases, and 8 bases had no gene match. Looked up from germline, CDR1 is MGHRA and CDR2 is YSYEKL. CDR3 length equals 17 residues. The CDR3 here is CASSQDPDRGQRNTIYF. For the CDR3, the DNA is TGCGCCAGCAGCCAAGACCCGGACAGGGGGCAAAGGAACACCATATATTTT.

The V gene is TRBV5-1, the J gene TRBJ2-5; TRBD1 or TRBD2 may be the D gene (5 bases each). This CDR3 has 14 residues. V dropped 4 bases and J dropped 3 bases, with 13 bases sitting between them. From germline, CDR1 is SGHRS and CDR2 YFSETQ. The CDR3 DNA follows: TGCGCCAGCAGCCGTGGGGGAACAAAAGAGACCCAGTACTTC. Translated, it gives CASSRGGTKETQYF.

The rearrangement uses TRBV9 and TRBJ1-1, with D perhaps TRBD1 (5 bases). Germline V CDR1 and CDR2: SGDLS, YYNGEE. CDR3 size: 16 residues. The ends were cut back, 6 bases at V and 5 bases at J, with 23 bases in the middle. CDR3 nucleotide sequence: TGTGCCAGCACCTTTTCGGCCCGGGGGGAACGAACTGAAGCTTTCTTT. Protein: CASTFSARGERTEAFF.